This TCR beta chain was found in a study of Ad26.COV2.S vaccination and SARS-CoV-2 variants. Study-level background: In the COV1001 trial, the donor was in the Ad26.COV2.S arm.

Broader study findings: People given the vaccine had a wider spike-specific TCR breadth than placebo recipients did. Possibly, TCR breadth and depth analyses underestimated total T cell responses.

Treatment meaning: some 20 received Ad26.COV2.S at low or high dose, single or two shots; 5 received placebo; per-sample allocation not given. All samples were drawn on day 63, counting from the first vaccine or placebo injection. Comment on this clone: No antigen is known for it.

This CDR3 comprises 13 residues. The V end lost 1 base, the J end lost 9 bases, and 10 bases lay between the germline ends. Germline CDR1 is KGHSH and CDR2 is LQKENI. Measured with immunoSEQ multiplex PCR; TCRdb has only the in-frame clones, and not every one. The data show 290,000 or so clones, approximately 89% seen once. Here the sequenced sample was peripheral blood, taken in a trial of Ad26.COV2.S vaccine versus placebo. The chain combines TRBV18 with TRBJ2-1; the D gene is possibly TRBD1 (5 bases). This TCR was recovered from a person between 18 and 60 years old who received the Ad26.COV2.S COVID-19 vaccine or a placebo. In DNA form, the CDR3 reads TGTGCCAGCTCACCACTCAGGGATGCTGAGCAGTTCTTC. Its translation: CASSPLRDAEQFF.